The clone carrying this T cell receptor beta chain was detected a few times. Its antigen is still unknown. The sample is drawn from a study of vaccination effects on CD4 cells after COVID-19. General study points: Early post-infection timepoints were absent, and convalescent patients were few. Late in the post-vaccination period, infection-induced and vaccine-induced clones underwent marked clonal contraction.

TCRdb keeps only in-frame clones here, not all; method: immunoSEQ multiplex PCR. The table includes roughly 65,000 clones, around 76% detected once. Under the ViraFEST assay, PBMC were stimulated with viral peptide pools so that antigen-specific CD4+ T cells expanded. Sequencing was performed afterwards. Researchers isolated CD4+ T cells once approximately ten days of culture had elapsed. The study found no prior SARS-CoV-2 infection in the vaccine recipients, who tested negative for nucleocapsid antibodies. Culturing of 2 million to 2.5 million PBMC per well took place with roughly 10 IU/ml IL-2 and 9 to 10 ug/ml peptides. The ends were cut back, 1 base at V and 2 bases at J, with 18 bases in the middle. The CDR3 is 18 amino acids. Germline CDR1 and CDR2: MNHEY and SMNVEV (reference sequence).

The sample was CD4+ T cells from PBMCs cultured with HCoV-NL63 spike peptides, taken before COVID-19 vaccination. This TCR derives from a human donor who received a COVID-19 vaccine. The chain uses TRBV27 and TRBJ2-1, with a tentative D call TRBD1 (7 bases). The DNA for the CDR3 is TGTGCCAGCAGTTTATGGTCAGGGGGGAAATCCCCCTACAATGAGCAGTTCTTC. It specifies CASSLWSGGKSPYNEQFF.